The 28 T cell receptor beta chains presented below share a single source sample, sequenced in a study of T cells after yellow fever vaccination (dated by TCRdb to between 2018 and 2021). This sample's treatment or condition label indicates: live attenuated yellow fever vaccine strain. The library was produced with 5' RACE. The sample was run on an Illumina HiSeq 2500. The public reads were run again by TCRdb, first through fastp at Q25 and then through MiXCR, and only productive beta chains were kept. Entries that share a CDR3 protein sequence are merged under the most common genes and DNA. The sample has around 50,000 distinct CDR3 sequences on record, 6% to 8% of them singletons. Around 28% of the sample belongs to the ten largest clones. The sequenced sample was CD8+ T cells sorted from PBMCs, obtained around 15 days after the first yellow fever vaccination. Receptors were obtained from a man younger than 35 who received the YFV17D yellow fever vaccine.

The rearrangement joins TRBV13 to TRBJ2-7; 7 bases fit TRBD1. V lost 6 bases and J lost 3; bases outside the gene matches: 2. The CDR3 sequence is 12 residues long. CDR1 and CDR2 from the germline V gene are PRHDT and FYEKMQ (reference sequence). DNA for the CDR3: TGTGCCAGCAGAGGGGACAGCTACGAGCAGTACGTC. Its translation is CASRGDSYEQYV.

This clonotype was counted ten times or more. This chain links TRBV4-1 with TRBJ1-1, with no clear D. Trimming took 3 bases from V and 5 from J, leaving 10 bases between them. This CDR3 contains 13 residues. Looked up from germline, CDR1 is MGHRA and CDR2 is YSYEKL. CDR3 sequence reads: CASSHSDLTEAFF. For the CDR3, the DNA is TGCGCCAGCAGCCACTCGGACCTTACTGAAGCTTTCTTT.

Worth noting for this clonotype: This clone may be a read error of a much larger clone one base away. The rearrangement links TRBV27 to TRBJ2-1; 7 nucleotides align to TRBD2. Germline V lookup: CDR1 MNHEY, CDR2 SMNVEV (reference sequence). This CDR3 region has 16 residues. With 2 bases clipped from V and 2 bases from J, the junction kept 6 bases outside the gene matches. CDR3 protein: CASSLKGLAAYNEQFF. The CDR3 bases are TGTGCCAGCAGTTTAAAGGGTCTAGCGGCCTACAATGAGCAGTTCTTC.

This sequence joins TRBV4-1 and TRBJ2-7, with D possibly called TRBD1 or TRBD2 (5 bases each). CDR3 length equals 16 residues. V lost 0 bases and J lost 4, with 16 bases in between. The V gene's germline CDR1 is MGHRA and CDR2 YSYEKL. The CDR3 here is CASSQDEGSFGYEQYF. In DNA form, the CDR3 reads TGCGCCAGCAGCCAAGATGAGGGGTCTTTTGGTTACGAGCAGTACTTC.

This clonotype was detected many times. The chain has TRBV5-4 and TRBJ2-7; weak D call: TRBD1 (7 bases). The CDR3 has 14 residues. The germline CDR1 and CDR2 sequences are SGHNT and YYREEE (reference sequence). Between the trimmed V and J ends, which lost 2 bases and 4 bases, there was a span of 13 bases. CDR3 sequence: CASSFGRGRYEQYF. As DNA, the CDR3 is TGTGCCAGCAGCTTTGGCAGGGGGAGGTACGAGCAGTACTTC.

The table lists this clonotype with a few counts. This chain connects TRBV10-3 to TRBJ1-1; D not certain. This CDR3 spans 15 amino acids. The V gene's germline CDR1 is ENHRY and CDR2 SYGVKD. Trimming left V 6 bases short and J 1 base short, with 15 bases between. Here the CDR3 DNA reads TGTGCCATCAGGCCGAAAAATATAGGGAACACTGAAGCTTTCTTT. Amino acid sequence: CAIRPKNIGNTEAFF.

This clonotype was seen repeatedly, ten times or more. The V gene is TRBV7-8, the J gene TRBJ2-2; 12 nucleotides match TRBD1. The length of the CDR3 is 16 residues. Germline V gene lookup returns CDR1 SGHVS and CDR2 FQNEAQ. V was clipped by 2 bases and J by 7 bases; unmatched bases: 5. The CDR3 loop is CASSLWGTGGVGELFF. The CDR3 nucleotides read TGTGCCAGCAGCTTATGGGGGACAGGGGGCGTCGGGGAGCTGTTTTTT.

This clonotype was seen more than once but under ten times. This chain links TRBV6-4 with TRBJ1-6; a weak D match, TRBD1 (6 bases). This CDR3 is built from 19 residues. Germline CDR1 MRHNA, CDR2 SNTAGT. Trimming cost V 5 bases and J 0 bases, with 20 bases left between them. The CDR3 nucleotides are TGTGCCAGCAGTCCCAAGAGGGGGATTGACAGCTCCTATAATTCACCCCTCCACTTT. Translation: CASSPKRGIDSSYNSPLHF.

This clonotype was seen at least ten times. The chain has TRBV21-1 and TRBJ1-1; the table's D gene call, TRBD1, was not cross checked with the DNA. TRBV21-1 corresponds to a pseudogene. The CDR3 has 20 amino acids. The DNA for the CDR3 is TGTGCCAGCAGCAACGAGACACCGGGACAGGGGGTTCGGGTGAACACTGAAGCTTTCTTT. As protein: CASSNETPGQGVRVNTEAFF.

This clonotype occurred many times. The chain links TRBV4-1 to TRBJ1-2; D not resolved. The CDR3 length is 14 residues. Germline V CDR1 and CDR2: MGHRA, YSYEKL. The V end was cut by 3 bases, the J end by 8 bases, with 16 bases between. This CDR3 is CASSQTTAPGGYTF. In DNA, the CDR3 is TGCGCCAGCAGCCAGACTACAGCCCCCGGGGGCTACACCTTC.

Points on this clonotype: A much bigger clone sits one base away, suggesting this may be a read error. The DNA for the CDR3 is TGCGCCAGCAGCTGTAGGACAGGGGCCCTTGAGACCCAGTACTTC. Its translation is CASSCRTGALETQYF. The rearrangement joins TRBV5-1 to TRBJ2-5, with 9 bases matching TRBD1. Germline-derived CDR1 and CDR2 are SGHRS and YFSETQ. The CDR3 is made up of 15 amino acids. The V and J ends lost 3 bases and 5 bases, in that order; junction bases with no gene match: 8.

The gene calls are TRBV6-1 and TRBJ1-1; D gene ambiguous. The CDR3 loop spans 14 amino acids. Germline V CDR1 and CDR2: MNHNS, SASEGT. Trimming stripped 2 bases from V and 4 bases from J, with 11 bases between. CDR3 DNA sequence: TGTGCCAGCAGTGAACTGGGGTCCGGCACTGAAGCTTTCTTT. Translation: CASSELGSGTEAFF.

There are many counts of this clonotype. The chain couples TRBV7-3 to TRBJ2-2; the D gene could be TRBD1 or TRBD2 (5 bases each). The V gene lost 2 bases and the J gene lost 4 bases, with 11 bases spanning the gap. CDR1 is SGHTA, CDR2 FQGTGA, per germline. The CDR3 loop spans 15 amino acids. CDR3 coding DNA: TGTGCCAGCAGCTTAGTCGGGGCCGGCACCGGGGAGCTGTTTTTT. Translating gives CASSLVGAGTGELFF.

Concerning this clonotype itself: A much larger clone differs from this one at a single base, so this may be a read error. The V gene is TRBV5-5, the J gene TRBJ2-7; 9 bases fit TRBD1. Germline CDR1 is SGHKS and CDR2 is YYEKEE (reference sequence). V gave up 7 bases and J gave up 3 bases; unmatched junction bases: 5. This CDR3 is 13 amino acids long. The CDR3 DNA sequence: TGTGCCAGCCGCTGGGGACAGGGCTACGAGCAGTACTTC. The encoded protein is CASRWGQGYEQYF.

In its sample, this clonotype was seen many times. J is TRBJ2-3 and V is TRBV12-3 or TRBV12-4; D possibly corresponds to TRBD2 (7 bases). This CDR3 is 17 amino acids long. V lost 1 base and J lost 3, with 17 bases in between. CDR3 DNA: TGTGCCAGCAGTTTAGGCCCGGCGGGGGCCTTAACAGATACGCAGTATTTT. Its translation is CASSLGPAGALTDTQYF.

This clonotype was picked up many times. The gene calls are TRBV7-9 and TRBJ1-1, with D unclear. The germline gives CDR1 SEHNR, CDR2 FQNEAQ (reference sequence). CDR3 length: 10 amino acids. Trimming left V 8 bases short and J 4 bases short, with 5 bases between. In DNA form, the CDR3 reads TGTGCCAGCGGAATCACTGAAGCTTTCTTT. It codes for CASGITEAFF.

At least ten counts were recorded for this clonotype. V usage is TRBV19 and J usage is TRBJ2-1, with D perhaps matching TRBD1 (5 bases). The CDR3 contains 13 residues. The V end was cut by 2 bases, the J end by 4 bases, with 6 bases between. Germline-derived CDR1 and CDR2 are LNHDA and SQIVND (reference sequence). CDR3 in amino acids: CASSITGYNEQFF. The CDR3 bases are TGTGCCAGTAGTATAACAGGTTACAATGAGCAGTTCTTC.

This clonotype was seen at least ten times. This chain connects TRBV12-3 or TRBV12-4 to TRBJ2-1; D gene uncertain. The germline V and J ends were trimmed by 5 bases and 0 bases, with 8 bases remaining between them. The CDR3 length is 14 residues. The CDR3 bases are TGTGCCAGCAGTGGGATCAGCTCCTACAATGAGCAGTTCTTC. It translates to CASSGISSYNEQFF.

This clonotype was seen many times. The chain recombines TRBV5-1 with TRBJ2-7; TRBD1 agrees at 8 bases. J lost 6 bases, V lost 4 bases, and 6 bases had no gene match. Germline values: CDR1 SGHRS, CDR2 YFSETQ. This CDR3 comprises 13 residues. CDR3 in amino acids: CASSGTGGVEQYF. Written as DNA, the CDR3 is TGCGCCAGCAGCGGAACAGGGGGAGTCGAGCAGTACTTC.

This clonotype showed up many times. The chain has TRBV27 and TRBJ2-3; a weak D match, TRBD1 (5 bases). This CDR3 region has 14 residues. Germline CDR1 is MNHEY and CDR2 is SMNVEV (reference sequence). Between the trimmed V and J ends, which lost 6 bases and 2 bases, there was a span of 12 bases. This CDR3 is CASSPQGTTDTQYF. The CDR3 DNA reads TGTGCCAGCAGCCCCCAGGGAACCACAGATACGCAGTATTTT.

This clonotype was seen repeatedly, ten times or more. This chain connects TRBV19 to TRBJ2-1; 9 bases align to TRBD2. The germline V gene encodes CDR1 LNHDA and CDR2 SQIVND (reference sequence). The CDR3 has 15 amino acids. The V segment lost 6 bases and the J segment 2 bases; nucleotides outside the gene matches: 5. The CDR3 region is CASSRAGGPYNEQFF. For the CDR3, the DNA is TGTGCCAGTAGCCGAGCGGGGGGCCCCTACAATGAGCAGTTCTTC.

The sample holds many counts of this clonotype. The genes are TRBV6-2 or TRBV6-3 and TRBJ1-1; D is ambiguous. Germline values: CDR1 MNHEY, CDR2 SVGEGT. The CDR3 totals 14 residues. Trimming stripped 4 bases from V and 7 bases from J, with 16 bases between. The CDR3 loop is CASSSLWPGSEAFF. The CDR3 region has the DNA TGTGCCAGCAGTTCCCTGTGGCCCGGGAGTGAAGCTTTCTTT.

This chain uses TRBV10-3 with TRBJ1-2; no clear D. Trimming shortened V by 0 bases and J by 4 bases, and 9 bases separated the two germline ends. Germline-derived CDR1 and CDR2 are ENHRY and SYGVKD. The CDR3 extends over 14 amino acids. CDR3 in amino acids: CAISESGSTYGYTF. The CDR3 DNA sequence: TGTGCCATCAGTGAGTCGGGATCCACCTATGGCTACACCTTC.

This clonotype was observed at least ten times. CDR3 sequence (DNA): TGTGCCAGCAGCCGCGGGACAGAGCAGTTCTTC. This sequence encodes CASSRGTEQFF. This chain uses TRBV5-6 with TRBJ2-1, with D perhaps TRBD1 or TRBD2 (6 bases each). V lost 4 bases, J lost 10 bases, and 9 bases lay in between. The germline V gene encodes CDR1 SGHDT and CDR2 YYEEEE. The CDR3 runs to 11 residues. The full variable domain, in which reference TRBV5-6 and TRBJ2-1 provide the parts outside the CDR3, is DAGVTQSPTHLIKTRGQQVTLRCSPKSGHDTVSWYQQALGQGPQFIFQYYEEEERQRGNFPDRFSGHQFPNYSSELNVNALLLGDSALYLCASSRGTEQFFGPGTRLTVL.

This clonotype was observed at least ten times. This chain uses TRBV21-1 with TRBJ1-6. TRBV21-1 is designated a pseudogene. The CDR3 is 18 residues long. As DNA, the CDR3 is TGTGCCAGATTAAACCGGGACTCCACGGACTCCTATAATTCACCCCTCCACTTT. Amino acid sequence: CARLNRDSTDSYNSPLHF.

This clonotype appeared many times. The chain employs TRBV7-9 and TRBJ1-1, with D maybe TRBD1 (5 bases). CDR1 and CDR2 from the germline V gene are SEHNR and FQNEAQ (reference sequence). Trimming left V 7 bases short and J 5 bases short, with 8 bases between. This CDR3 contains 11 residues. This chain's CDR3 is CASTDRTEAFF. In DNA, the CDR3 is TGTGCCAGCACCGACAGAACTGAAGCTTTCTTT.

This sequence joins TRBV9 and TRBJ1-5, with TRBD1 identical over 7 bases. The CDR3 covers 14 residues. After removal of 3 bases from V and 5 bases from J, the junction contained 5 bases not matched to a gene. Germline CDR1 and CDR2: SGDLS and YYNGEE. The CDR3 nucleotides are TGTGCCAGCAGCGCAGGGGGTGGAGATCAGCCCCAGCATTTT. This codes for CASSAGGGDQPQHF.

As concerns this clonotype: A much more abundant neighbour one base away suggests this may be a read error. The rearrangement joins TRBV6-6 to TRBJ1-1; D unclear. CDR3 size: 11 residues. In germline, CDR1 is MNHNY, CDR2 SVGAGI (reference sequence). The DNA of the CDR3 is TGTGCCAGCAGTTACACCACTCAAGCTTTCTTT. Encoded protein: CASSYTTQAFF.